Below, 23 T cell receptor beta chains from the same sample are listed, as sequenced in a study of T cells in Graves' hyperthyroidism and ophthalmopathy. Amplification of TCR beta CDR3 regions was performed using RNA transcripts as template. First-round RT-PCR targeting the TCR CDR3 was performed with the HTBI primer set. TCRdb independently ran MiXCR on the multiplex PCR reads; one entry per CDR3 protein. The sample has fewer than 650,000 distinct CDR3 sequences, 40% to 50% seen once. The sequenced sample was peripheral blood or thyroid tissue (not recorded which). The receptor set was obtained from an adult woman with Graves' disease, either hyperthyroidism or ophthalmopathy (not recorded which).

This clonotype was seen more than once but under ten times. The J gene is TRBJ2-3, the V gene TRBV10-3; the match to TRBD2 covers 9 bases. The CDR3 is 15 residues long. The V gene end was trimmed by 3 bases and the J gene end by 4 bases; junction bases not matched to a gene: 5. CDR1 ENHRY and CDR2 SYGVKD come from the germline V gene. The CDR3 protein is CAISDRREGADTQYF. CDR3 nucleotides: TGTGCCATCAGTGACCGGCGGGAGGGCGCAGATACGCAGTATTTT.

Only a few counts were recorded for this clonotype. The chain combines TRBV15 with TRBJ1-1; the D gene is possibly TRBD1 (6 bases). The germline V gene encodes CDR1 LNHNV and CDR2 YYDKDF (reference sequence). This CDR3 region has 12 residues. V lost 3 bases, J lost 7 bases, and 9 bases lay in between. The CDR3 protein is CATSSQDSEAFF. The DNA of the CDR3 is TGTGCCACCAGCAGCCAGGACAGTGAAGCTTTCTTT. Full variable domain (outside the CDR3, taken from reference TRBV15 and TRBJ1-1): DAMVIQNPRYQVTQFGKPVTLSCSQTLNHNVMYWYQQKSSQAPKLLFHYYDKDFNNEADTPDNFQSRRPNTSFCFLDIRSPGLGDTAMYLCATSSQDSEAFFGQGTRLTVV.

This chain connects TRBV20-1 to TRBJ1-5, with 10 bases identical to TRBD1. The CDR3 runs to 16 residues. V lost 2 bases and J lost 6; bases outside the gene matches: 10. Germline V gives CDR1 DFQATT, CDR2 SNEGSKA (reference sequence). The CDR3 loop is CSARPFWDRGGQPQHF. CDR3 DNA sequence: TGCAGTGCTAGACCGTTCTGGGACAGGGGAGGTCAGCCCCAGCATTTT.

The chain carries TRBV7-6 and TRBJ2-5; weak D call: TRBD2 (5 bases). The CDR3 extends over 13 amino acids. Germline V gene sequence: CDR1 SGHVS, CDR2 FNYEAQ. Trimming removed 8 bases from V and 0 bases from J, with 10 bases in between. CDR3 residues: CASGRGNQETQYF. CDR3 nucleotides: TGTGCCAGCGGACGGGGAAACCAAGAGACCCAGTACTTC.

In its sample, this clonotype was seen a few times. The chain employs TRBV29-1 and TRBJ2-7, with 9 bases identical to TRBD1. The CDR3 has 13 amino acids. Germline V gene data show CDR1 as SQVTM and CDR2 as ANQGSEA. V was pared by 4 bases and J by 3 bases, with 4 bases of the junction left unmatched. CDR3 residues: CSVVGTGYYEQYF. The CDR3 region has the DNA TGCAGCGTTGTAGGGACAGGGTACTACGAGCAGTACTTC.

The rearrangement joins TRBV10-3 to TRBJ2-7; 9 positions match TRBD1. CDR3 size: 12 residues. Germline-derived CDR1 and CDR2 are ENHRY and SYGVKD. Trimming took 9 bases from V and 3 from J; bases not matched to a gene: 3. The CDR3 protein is CAIQGQGYEQYF. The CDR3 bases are TGTGCCATTCAGGGACAGGGCTACGAGCAGTACTTC.

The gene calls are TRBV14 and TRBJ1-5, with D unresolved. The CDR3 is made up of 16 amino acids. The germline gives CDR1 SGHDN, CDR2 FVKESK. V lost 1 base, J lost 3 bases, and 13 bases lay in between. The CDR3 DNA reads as TGTGCCAGCAGCCAAGTCAGAGTGAGGCCCAATCAGCCCCAGCATTTT. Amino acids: CASSQVRVRPNQPQHF.

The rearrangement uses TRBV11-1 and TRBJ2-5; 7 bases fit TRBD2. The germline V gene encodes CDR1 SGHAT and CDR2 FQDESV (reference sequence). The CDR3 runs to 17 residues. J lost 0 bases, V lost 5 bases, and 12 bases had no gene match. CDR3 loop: CASSLRGAGRYQETQYF. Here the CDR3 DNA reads TGTGCCAGCAGCCTGAGAGGAGCGGGGAGGTACCAAGAGACCCAGTACTTC.

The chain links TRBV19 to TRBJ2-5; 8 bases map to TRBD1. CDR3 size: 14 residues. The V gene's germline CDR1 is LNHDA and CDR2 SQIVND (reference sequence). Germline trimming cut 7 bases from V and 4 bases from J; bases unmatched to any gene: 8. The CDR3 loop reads CASTAGGEGETQYF. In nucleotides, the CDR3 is TGTGCCAGTACGGCAGGGGGCGAAGGAGAGACCCAGTACTTC.

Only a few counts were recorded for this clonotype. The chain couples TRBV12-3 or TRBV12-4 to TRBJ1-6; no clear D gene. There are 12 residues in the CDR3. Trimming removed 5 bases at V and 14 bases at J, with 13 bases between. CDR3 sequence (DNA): TGTGCCAGCAGTGGAGGCGGCAGAGCCCTCCACTTT. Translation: CASSGGGRALHF.

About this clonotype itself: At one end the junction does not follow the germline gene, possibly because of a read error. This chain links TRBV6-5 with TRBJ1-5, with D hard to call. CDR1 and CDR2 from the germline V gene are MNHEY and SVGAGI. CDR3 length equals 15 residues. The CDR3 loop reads CAISYSIRGNQPQHF. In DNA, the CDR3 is TGTGCCATCAGTTACTCGATTCGTGGCAATCAGCCCCAGCATTTT.

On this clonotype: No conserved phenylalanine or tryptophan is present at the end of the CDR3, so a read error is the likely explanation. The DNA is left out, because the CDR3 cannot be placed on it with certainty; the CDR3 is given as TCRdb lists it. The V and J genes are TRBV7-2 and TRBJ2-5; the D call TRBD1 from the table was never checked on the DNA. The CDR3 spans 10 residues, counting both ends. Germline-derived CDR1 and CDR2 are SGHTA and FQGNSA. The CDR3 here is CASSQRFRDY.

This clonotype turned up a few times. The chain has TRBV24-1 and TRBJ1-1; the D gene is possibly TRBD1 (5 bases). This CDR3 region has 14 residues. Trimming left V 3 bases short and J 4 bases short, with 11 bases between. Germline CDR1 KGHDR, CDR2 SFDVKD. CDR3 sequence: CATSDTDSTTEAFF. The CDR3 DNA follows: TGTGCCACCAGTGATACCGACAGCACCACTGAAGCTTTCTTT.

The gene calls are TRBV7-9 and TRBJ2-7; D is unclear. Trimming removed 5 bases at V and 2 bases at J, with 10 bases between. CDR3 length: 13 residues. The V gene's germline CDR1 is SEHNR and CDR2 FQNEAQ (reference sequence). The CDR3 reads CASSHRATYEQYF. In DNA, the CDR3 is TGTGCCAGCAGCCACCGGGCCACCTACGAGCAGTACTTC.

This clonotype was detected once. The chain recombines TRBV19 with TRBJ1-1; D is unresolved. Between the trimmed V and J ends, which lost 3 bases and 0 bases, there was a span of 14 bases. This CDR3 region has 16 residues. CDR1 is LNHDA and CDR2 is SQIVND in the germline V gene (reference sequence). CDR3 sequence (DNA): TGTGCCAGTAGTATTGGAGGAATCGAAATGAACACTGAAGCTTTCTTT. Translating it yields CASSIGGIEMNTEAFF.

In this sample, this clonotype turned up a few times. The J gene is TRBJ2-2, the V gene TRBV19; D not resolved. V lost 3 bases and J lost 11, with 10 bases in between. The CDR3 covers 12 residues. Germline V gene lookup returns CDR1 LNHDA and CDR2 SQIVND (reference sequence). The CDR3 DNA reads TGTGCCAGTAGTATCGGCCGAGGAGAGCTGTTTTTT. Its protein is CASSIGRGELFF.

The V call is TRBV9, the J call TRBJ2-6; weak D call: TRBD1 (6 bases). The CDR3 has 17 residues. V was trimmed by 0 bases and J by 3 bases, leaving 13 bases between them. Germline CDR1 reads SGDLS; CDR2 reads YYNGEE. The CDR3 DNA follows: TGTGCCAGCAGCGTAGGGCAGGACAGCGGTGGGGCCAACGTCCTGACTTTC. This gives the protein CASSVGQDSGGANVLTF.

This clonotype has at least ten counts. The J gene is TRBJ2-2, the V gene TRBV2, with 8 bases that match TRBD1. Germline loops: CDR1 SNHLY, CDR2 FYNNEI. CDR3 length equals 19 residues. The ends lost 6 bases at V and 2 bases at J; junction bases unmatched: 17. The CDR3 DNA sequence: TGTGCCAGCAGCGCCATAAAGGGACAGGCCCTTTCTAACACCGGGGAGCTGTTTTTT. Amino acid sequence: CASSAIKGQALSNTGELFF.

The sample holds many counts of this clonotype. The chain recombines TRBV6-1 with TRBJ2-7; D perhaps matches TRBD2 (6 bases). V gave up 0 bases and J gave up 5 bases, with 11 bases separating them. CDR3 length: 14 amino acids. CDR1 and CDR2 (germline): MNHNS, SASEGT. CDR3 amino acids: CASSEAPGAHEQYF. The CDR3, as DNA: TGTGCCAGCAGTGAAGCGCCGGGAGCCCACGAGCAGTACTTC.

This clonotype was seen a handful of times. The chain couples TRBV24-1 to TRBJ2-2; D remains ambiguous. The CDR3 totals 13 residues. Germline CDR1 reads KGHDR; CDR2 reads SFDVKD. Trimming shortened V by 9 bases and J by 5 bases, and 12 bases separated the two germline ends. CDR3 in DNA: TGTGCCACCGGTGGGGATAGGACCGGGGAGCTGTTTTTT. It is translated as CATGGDRTGELFF.

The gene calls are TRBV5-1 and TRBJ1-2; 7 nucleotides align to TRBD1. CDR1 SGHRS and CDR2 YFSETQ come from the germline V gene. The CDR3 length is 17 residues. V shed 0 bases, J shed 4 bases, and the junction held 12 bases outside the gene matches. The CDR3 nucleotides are TGCGCCAGCAGCTTGGCCCGGGATGGAGGGGGCTCCTATGGCTACACCTTC. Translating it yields CASSLARDGGGSYGYTF.

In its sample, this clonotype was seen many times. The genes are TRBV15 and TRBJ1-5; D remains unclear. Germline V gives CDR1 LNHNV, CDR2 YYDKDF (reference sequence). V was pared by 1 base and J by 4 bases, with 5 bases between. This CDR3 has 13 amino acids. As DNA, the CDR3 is TGTGCCACCAGCAGAGGTCTTAATCAGCCCCAGCATTTT. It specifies CATSRGLNQPQHF.

The CDR3 region is CSQGRERNYGYTF. In DNA form, the CDR3 reads TGCAGCCAAGGTCGGGAAAGGAACTATGGCTACACCTTC. J is TRBJ1-2 and V is TRBV29-1, with D unclear. Trimming took off 8 bases at V and 2 bases at J, with 15 bases between the two ends. This CDR3 contains 13 residues. Per the germline V gene, CDR1 is SQVTM and CDR2 is ANQGSEA.